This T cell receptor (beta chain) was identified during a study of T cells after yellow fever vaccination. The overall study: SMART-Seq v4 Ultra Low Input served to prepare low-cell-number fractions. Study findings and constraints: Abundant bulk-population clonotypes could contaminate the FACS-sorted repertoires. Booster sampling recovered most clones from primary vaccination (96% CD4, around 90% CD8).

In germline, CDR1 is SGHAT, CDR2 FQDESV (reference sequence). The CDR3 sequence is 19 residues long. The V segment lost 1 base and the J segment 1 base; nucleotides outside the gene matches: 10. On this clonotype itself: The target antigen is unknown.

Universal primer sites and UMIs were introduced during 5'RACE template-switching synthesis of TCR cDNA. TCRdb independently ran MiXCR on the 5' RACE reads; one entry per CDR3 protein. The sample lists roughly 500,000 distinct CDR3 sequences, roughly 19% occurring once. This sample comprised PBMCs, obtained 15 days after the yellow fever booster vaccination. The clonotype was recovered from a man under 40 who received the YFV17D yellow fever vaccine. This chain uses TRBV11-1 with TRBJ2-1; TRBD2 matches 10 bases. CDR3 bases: TGTGCCAGCAGCTTAGTAGCGGGAGGAGGTCCCCTTTCCTACAATGAGCAGTTCTTC. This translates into CASSLVAGGGPLSYNEQFF.